This T cell receptor beta chain was found in a study of control samples from healthy donors and cancer patients (dated by TCRdb to the early 2020s). Of note for this clone: Its antigen is still unknown. The germline gene is not matched at one end of the junction; a read error may be the cause.

Libraries came from the immunoSEQ multiplex PCR assay. This is the immuneACCESS table as TCRdb keeps it, with only in-frame sequences that have V and J called. A part of the clones is gone; compared with another copy, unresolved V genes explain less than half, and the rest is unexplained. This sample's table carries about 210,000 clones. The leading ten clones occupy more than 2% of the sample. Specimen: blood. This TCR came from a woman in her 30s in good health.

The sequenced DNA: TGTGCCAGCAGTGAACCACCAGGCAGACCCGTCTTT. This encodes CASSEPPGRPVF. The rearranged segments are TRBV2 and TRBJ1-1; a confident D gene designation cannot be given. Sequences SNHLY (CDR1) and FYNNEI (CDR2) are obtained from the germline V gene. From the cysteine through the phenylalanine, the CDR3 covers 12 amino acids. CDR3 DNA only is kept here, 36 bases in frame from base 1.